Below, one T cell receptor beta chain is given with its context. The antigen remains undetermined. Amplification used primers for 54 TRBV and 13 TRBJ segments. For pre-culture CD4+ samples, the target was approximately 200,000 T cell genomes. Libraries were prepared by immunoSEQ multiplex PCR; TCRdb keeps only in-frame clonotypes and omits some of them. Of about 110,000 clones listed, nearly 95% are singletons. This sample was included in a study of T cell repertoires and HLA-DP antigens. Sequencing was carried out using CD4+ T cells from PBMCs. This clonotype originated in a woman under 30 in good health and CMV-seronegative.

The CDR3 protein is CASSQDSTDTQYF. The CDR3 DNA reads TGCGCCAGCAGCCAGGACAGCACAGATACGCAGTATTTT. The chain is built from TRBV5-1 and TRBJ2-3, with no clear D. Between the trimmed V and J ends, which lost 4 bases and 0 bases, there was a span of 6 bases. The germline CDR1 and CDR2 sequences are SGHRS and YFSETQ. The CDR3 runs to 13 residues.